The source of this TCR beta chain is a study of blood T cells in healthy people across ages. Study-wide results and limits: No conclusive comparison of naive versus antigen-experienced cells was possible with unsorted PBMCs.

Trimming pared 2 bases from V and 1 base from J, leaving 14 bases between. Germline V gene data show CDR1 as DFQATT and CDR2 as SNEGSKA (reference sequence). The CDR3 length is 15 residues. Ten or more counts support this clonotype. What it recognizes is unknown. Primers used in a second PCR of roughly 6 to 11 cycles were a sample-barcoded 5' primer and a J-beta primer mix. TCRdb reanalysed the 5' RACE reads using MiXCR and keeps one entry per CDR3 protein. The repertoire has approximately 960,000 distinct CDR3 sequences, around 29% of them found once; the top ten carry 10%. These same data were also listed under a study on T cells of mothers and their children. That investigation notes: Related and unrelated pairs show TCR recombination output that thymic selection shapes similarly.

Sequenced: blood. The TCR was taken from a woman aged 40 to 49 in good health. The chain has TRBV20-1 and TRBJ1-1; D perhaps matches TRBD1 (6 bases). This CDR3 is CSARRPGARNTEAFF. For the CDR3, the DNA is TGCAGTGCTAGAAGGCCAGGGGCCCGGAACACTGAAGCTTTCTTT.